This TCR beta chain is drawn from a study of T cell repertoires in cytomegalovirus infection. Overall study: CMV infection and matching HLA type were both indicated by public TCR beta signatures. Study results and limitations: The ex vivo response was dominated by HLA-C-restricted CMV-specific TCR beta clonotypes.

CDR3 size: 13 residues. V gave up 7 bases and J gave up 4 bases, with 11 bases separating them. CDR1 SNHLY and CDR2 FYNNEI come from the germline V gene. This clonotype was counted a few times. What it binds is not known. TCRdb analysed the reads with MiXCR anew, one entry per CDR3 protein. The table records about 700,000 distinct CDR3 sequences, 30% to 40% of them present only once. The gene calls are TRBV2 and TRBJ2-1, with a weak D call TRBD2 (5 bases). The receptor was derived from a human donor in good health (CMV status not recorded). Some clones in this sample may be carry-over from other donors' samples. The material was cultured PBMCs, obtained from culture after CMV antigen stimulation. The CDR3 loop is CASTSGGYNEQFF. CDR3 DNA sequence: TGTGCCAGCACGTCCGGCGGGTACAATGAGCAGTTCTTC.